These T cell receptor beta chains were read from a single sample in a study of blood T cell repertoires in COVID-19. Assay used: immunoSEQ multiplex PCR; TCRdb lists only in-frame clones, some missing. The sample holds 130,000 to 150,000 clones, 85% to 90% seen once. The sample comprised peripheral blood. Source of these receptors: a woman aged 60-75 years with active COVID-19. Both conserved end residues are part of each CDR3. A D gene is named only where the DNA matches it firmly. A row's size may be missing; if present it is once, few, many or a size class.

DNA,CDR3,size,D,V,J
TGTGCCACCCATAGGGACAGGGGCATAATATATGGCTACACCTTC,CATHRDRGIIYGYTF,NA,TRBD1,TRBV15,TRBJ1-2
TGCGCCAGCAGCCAAGCTTCTCGGCAGGGAGGACATGAGCAGTTCTTC,CASSQASRQGGHEQFF,NA,NA,TRBV4-3,TRBJ2-1
TGTGCCAGCAGCGTAGGTAACGTTGGCGAAAAACTGTTTTTT,CASSVGNVGEKLFF,NA,NA,TRBV9,TRBJ1-4
TGTGCCAGCTCACCAAATTTTAGGGGGTCTTCGAGGGAGCAGTACTTC,CASSPNFRGSSREQYF,once,NA,TRBV18,TRBJ2-7
TGTGCCAGCAGCCGGGACAGGGGTGAAAAACAGAATGGCTACACCTTC,CASSRDRGEKQNGYTF,NA,TRBD1,TRBV5-4,TRBJ1-2
TGTGCCAGCAGCCAAGTTGAACTATCGGAGACCCAGTACTTC,CASSQVELSETQYF,NA,NA,TRBV14,TRBJ2-5
TGTGCCAGCAGCCCCGGACAGGGCCCTAACTATGGCTACACCTTC,CASSPGQGPNYGYTF,NA,TRBD1,TRBV7-6,TRBJ1-2
TGTGCCACCAGTGTAGCGGGGGCGAGGAGCTATGGCTACACCTTC,CATSVAGARSYGYTF,NA,NA,TRBV24-1,TRBJ1-2
TGCAGCGTTGAGGGATTCGGACAGGGGGCGTGGGGTGAGCAGTTCTTC,CSVEGFGQGAWGEQFF,NA,TRBD1,TRBV29-1,TRBJ2-1
TGTGCCAGCAGCCAAGGGGGCCGGTTAATCACCAGGACAAGAGAGACCCAGTACTTC,CASSQGGRLITRTRETQYF,NA,NA,TRBV4-2,TRBJ2-5
TGCAGTGCTAGTAGTAGCGGGGGGGACACAGATACGCAGTATTTT,CSASSSGGDTDTQYF,NA,TRBD2,TRBV20-1,TRBJ2-3
TGTGCCAGTCATCAACCGGGACAGGGTCGAAACATTCAGTACTTC,CASHQPGQGRNIQYF,NA,TRBD1,TRBV19,TRBJ2-4
TGTGCCAGCAGCCTCGGGACTAGCGGGAGACTTGTCGGGGAGCTGTTTTTT,CASSLGTSGRLVGELFF,NA,TRBD2,TRBV27,TRBJ2-2
TGTGCCAGCTCACCACCGGGAGGGAGCTATGGCTACACCTTC,CASSPPGGSYGYTF,NA,NA,TRBV18,TRBJ1-2
TGTGCCAGCAGCCAGACAGTCCCTCTTGGCTACACCTTC,CASSQTVPLGYTF,NA,NA,TRBV6-2/TRBV6-3,TRBJ1-2
TGTGCCAGCAGTTCACCCCGTTACAGGGGGCAAAATCAGCCCCAGCATTTT,CASSSPRYRGQNQPQHF,once,TRBD1,TRBV28,TRBJ1-5
TGCGCCAGCAGGGGCCTTAGCGGGAGTAGAACAGATACGCAGTATTTT,CASRGLSGSRTDTQYF,NA,TRBD2,TRBV10-2,TRBJ2-3
TGTGCCAGCAGCCAGGGAGCGGGGGAGCGCACAGATACGCAGTATTTT,CASSQGAGERTDTQYF,NA,TRBD2,TRBV4-2,TRBJ2-3
TGTGCCTGGAGTAGCCATCGGACAGGTCGGAGCAATCAGCCCCAGCATTTT,CAWSSHRTGRSNQPQHF,NA,TRBD1,TRBV30,TRBJ1-5
TGTGCCAGTACTGCAGGGGCCGCGGTCTATGGCTACACCTTC,CASTAGAAVYGYTF,NA,NA,TRBV19,TRBJ1-2
TGTGCCGGGGGGTCTAGCGAAGCTTTCTTT,CAGGSSEAFF,NA,NA,TRBV30,TRBJ1-1
TGCGCCAGCATTAAGACAGGGGGAACGTCCGGGGAGCTGTTTTTT,CASIKTGGTSGELFF,NA,TRBD1,TRBV10-1,TRBJ2-2
TGTGCCAGCAGTGAGTGGGACAGGGGAAACACCGGGGAGCTGTTTTTT,CASSEWDRGNTGELFF,NA,TRBD1,TRBV28,TRBJ2-2
TGTGCCAGCAGCTATACTGGGGACAGTTCCTACGAGCAGTACTTC,CASSYTGDSSYEQYF,NA,TRBD1,TRBV5-8,TRBJ2-7
TGTGCCAGCAGCTTATTACAGGGACGCGGCTACACCTTC,CASSLLQGRGYTF,NA,NA,TRBV11-2,TRBJ1-2
TGTGCCAGCAGCCCTTACAGGGGGGTCACTGAAGCTTTCTTT,CASSPYRGVTEAFF,NA,TRBD1,TRBV7-8,TRBJ1-1
TGTGCCAGTCAGGTACAGGGCAATCAGCCCCAGCATTTT,CASQVQGNQPQHF,NA,NA,TRBV19,TRBJ1-5
TGTGCCACCAGCAGAGATCTCAGGGGCCGGGGCACCGGGGAGCTGTTTTTT,CATSRDLRGRGTGELFF,NA,NA,TRBV15,TRBJ2-2
TGTGCCAGCAGTTTCAGGACTAGGGCTTCCAATGAGCAGTTCTTC,CASSFRTRASNEQFF,NA,TRBD2,TRBV27,TRBJ2-1